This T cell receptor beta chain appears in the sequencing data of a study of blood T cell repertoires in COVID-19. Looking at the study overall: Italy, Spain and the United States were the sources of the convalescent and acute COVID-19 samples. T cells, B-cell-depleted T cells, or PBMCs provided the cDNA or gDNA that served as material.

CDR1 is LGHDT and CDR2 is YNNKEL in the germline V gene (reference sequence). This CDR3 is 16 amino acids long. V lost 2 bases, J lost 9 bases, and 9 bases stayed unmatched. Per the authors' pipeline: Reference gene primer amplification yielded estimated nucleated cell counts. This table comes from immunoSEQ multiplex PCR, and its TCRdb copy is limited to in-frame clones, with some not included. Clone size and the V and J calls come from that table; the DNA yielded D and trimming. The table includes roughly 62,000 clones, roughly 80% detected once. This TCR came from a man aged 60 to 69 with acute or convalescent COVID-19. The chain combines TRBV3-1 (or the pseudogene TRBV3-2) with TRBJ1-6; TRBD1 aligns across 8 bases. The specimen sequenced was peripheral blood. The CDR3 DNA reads TGTGCCAGCAGCCAATACGGAGCAGGGGGCTCTTCACCCCTCCACTTT. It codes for CASSQYGAGGSSPLHF.